This TCR beta chain was recovered during a study of blood T cells in healthy people across ages. The authors ran a second PCR of about 6 to 12 cycles using a sample-barcoded 5' primer and a J-beta primer mix. TCRdb independently ran MiXCR on the 5' RACE reads; one entry per CDR3 protein. The sample contains under 1,100,000 distinct CDR3 sequences, 20% to 25% of which appear only once. The CDR3 runs to 17 residues. Germline CDR1 SGHRS, CDR2 YFSETQ. The V gene lost 4 bases and the J gene lost 0 bases, with 19 bases spanning the gap. This clonotype was detected once. These same records also appear under a second study, on T cells of mothers and their children. That work contributes: A few healthy Caucasian mothers served as donors, and their six children did as well. Clones that were microchimeric and persistent were not detected among T cells.

The sample taken for sequencing was blood. The TCR originated in a girl aged 2 to 9 in good health. The V gene is TRBV5-1, the J gene TRBJ1-1; the D gene is possibly TRBD1 (6 bases). CDR3 loop: CASSLTGNSGMNTEAFF. The CDR3 bases are TGCGCCAGCAGCCTAACAGGGAATAGCGGGATGAACACTGAAGCTTTCTTT. Variable domain in full (rest from reference TRBV5-1 and TRBJ1-1): KAGVTQTPRYLIKTRGQQVTLSCSPISGHRSVSWYQQTPGQGLQFLFEYFSETQRNKGNFPGRFSGRQFSNSRSEMNVSTLELGDSALYLCASSLTGNSGMNTEAFFGQGTRLTVV.